A single sample gave rise to the 3 T cell receptor beta chains below, sequenced in a study of blood T cell repertoires in COVID-19. Only in-frame clones appear in the TCRdb table, and some are missing; sequencing was by immunoSEQ multiplex PCR. The sample has 150,000 to 200,000 clones, less than 90% seen once. The sample taken for sequencing was peripheral blood. These receptors were taken from a man aged 60-69 years with acute or convalescent COVID-19.

The V and J genes are TRBV5-6 and TRBJ2-7; 7 nucleotides align to TRBD1. V lost 2 bases and J lost 3; bases outside the gene matches: 8. Germline CDR1 is SGHDT and CDR2 is YYEEEE. This CDR3 spans 15 amino acids. This CDR3 is CASSFFGDRVYEQYV. The CDR3 nucleotides are TGTGCCAGCAGCTTTTTCGGGGACAGAGTCTACGAGCAGTACGTC.

The V call is TRBV3-1 (or the pseudogene TRBV3-2), the J call TRBJ2-2; D is possibly TRBD1 (6 bases). Germline V gene sequence: CDR1 LGHDT, CDR2 YNNKEL (reference sequence). This CDR3 has 17 residues. V gave up 0 bases and J gave up 1 base, with 12 bases separating them. The CDR3 DNA follows: TGTGCCAGCAGCCAAGATCTCAGGGGATGGAACACCGGGGAGCTGTTTTTT. Encoded protein: CASSQDLRGWNTGELFF.

The CDR3 DNA reads TGTGCCAGCAGCGCCCGGGCCCGACTAGCTCGACTCCAAGAGACCCAGTACTTC. Translating it yields CASSARARLARLQETQYF. The chain joins TRBV5-6 to TRBJ2-5; 7 bases map to TRBD2. V was pared by 4 bases and J by 1 base, with 16 bases of the junction left unmatched. Germline CDR1 is SGHDT and CDR2 is YYEEEE. CDR3 length: 18 amino acids.